The 18 T cell receptor beta chains below all came from one sample that was sequenced in a study of blood T cell repertoires in COVID-19. Libraries were prepared by immunoSEQ multiplex PCR; TCRdb keeps only in-frame clonotypes and omits some of them. The sample lists about 79,000 clones, around 90% occurring once. The sequencing sample was made of peripheral blood. The receptors here all came from a man between 50 and 59 years old with active COVID-19.

The DNA of the CDR3 is TGTGCCAGCAGCTTGGTCTTACTAGCGGGAGGGCAAATAGATACGCAGTATTTT. This translates into CASSLVLLAGGQIDTQYF. The chain links TRBV5-4 to TRBJ2-3; 13 bases are a match to TRBD2. J gave up 5 bases and V 0 bases, and 9 bases lay outside the gene matches. The CDR3 spans 18 residues. CDR1 SGHNT and CDR2 YYREEE come from the germline V gene (reference sequence).

V is TRBV7-3 and J is TRBJ2-1; D is unresolved. CDR1 is SGHTA, CDR2 FQGTGA, per germline. Trimming left V 2 bases short and J 9 bases short, with 8 bases between. There are 12 residues in the CDR3. This CDR3 reads CASSLSGSEQFF. As DNA, the CDR3 is TGTGCCAGCAGCTTATCAGGCAGTGAGCAGTTCTTC.

This clone was seen only a few times. The CDR3 DNA sequence: TGTGCCAGCAGCCCCAGACAGGGCGATAATTCACCCCTCCACTTT. This codes for CASSPRQGDNSPLHF. The V call is TRBV3-1 (or the pseudogene TRBV3-2), the J call TRBJ1-6, with 7 bases that match TRBD1. The CDR3 has 15 residues. Trimming removed 4 bases from V and 5 bases from J; junction bases left unmatched: 5. Germline lookup yields CDR1 LGHDT and CDR2 YNNKEL (reference sequence).

The chain has TRBV5-1 and TRBJ2-7; D is uncertain. The length of the CDR3 is 13 residues. Germline lookup yields CDR1 SGHRS and CDR2 YFSETQ. Trimming shortened V by 0 bases and J by 2 bases, and 6 bases separated the two germline ends. As DNA, the CDR3 is TGCGCCAGCAGCTTGGACAGACCCTACGAGCAGTACTTC. Translation gives CASSLDRPYEQYF.

The chain recombines TRBV4-2 with TRBJ2-7; 8 nucleotides align to TRBD2. The CDR3 is 15 residues long. The J segment lost 3 bases and the V segment lost 0 bases, leaving 4 bases of the junction unmatched. CDR1 is LGHNA, CDR2 YNFKEQ, per germline. CDR3 DNA: TGTGCCAGCAGCCAAGATGCGGGAGGAGGCTACGAGCAGTACTTC. Translated, it gives CASSQDAGGGYEQYF.

The chain links TRBV20-1 to TRBJ1-6, with D perhaps TRBD1 (6 bases). The CDR3 extends over 15 amino acids. Trimming took 3 bases from V and 7 from J, leaving 16 bases between them. CDR1 is DFQATT and CDR2 is SNEGSKA in the germline V gene (reference sequence). CDR3 region: CSASLPGQRNSPLHF. The DNA of the CDR3 is TGCAGTGCTAGTTTACCAGGACAGAGAAATTCACCCCTCCACTTT.

The chain carries TRBV7-9 and TRBJ2-1; weak D call: TRBD1 (6 bases). The germline V and J ends were trimmed by 5 bases and 4 bases, with 21 bases remaining between them. Germline CDR1 is SEHNR and CDR2 is FQNEAQ (reference sequence). The CDR3 sequence is 17 residues long. CDR3 nucleotides: TGTGCCAGCAGCCCAGGGACAAGGAATTTGATATACAATGAGCAGTTCTTC. The encoded protein is CASSPGTRNLIYNEQFF.

V usage is TRBV3-1 (or the pseudogene TRBV3-2) and J usage is TRBJ1-3; 9 nucleotides line up with TRBD1. Trimming cost V 3 bases and J 6 bases; bases outside gene matches: 9. Germline V gene sequence: CDR1 LGHDT, CDR2 YNNKEL (reference sequence). This CDR3 comprises 16 residues. This CDR3 reads CASSQPQGARPNTIYF. The CDR3 DNA sequence: TGTGCCAGCAGCCAGCCACAGGGGGCGCGTCCAAACACCATATATTTT.

V and J are TRBV10-3 and TRBJ1-1; 10 bases fit TRBD1. V dropped 9 bases and J dropped 1; count of bases not matched to a gene: 5. From germline, CDR1 is ENHRY and CDR2 SYGVKD. The CDR3 is made up of 14 amino acids. The CDR3 region is CAIRGQGWNTEAFF. The CDR3 nucleotides are TGTGCCATTCGGGGACAGGGGTGGAACACTGAAGCTTTCTTT.

This clone appeared a single time. The rearrangement joins TRBV3-1 (or the pseudogene TRBV3-2) to TRBJ2-7, with a tentative D call TRBD2 (6 bases). The CDR3 has 19 residues. Germline V gene lookup returns CDR1 LGHDT and CDR2 YNNKEL (reference sequence). V lost 4 bases to trimming and J lost 7 bases, with 32 bases between them. CDR3 bases: TGTGCCAGCAGCCGATTAAGTGGCCGAGGGTCGGGGAAGGAGGGGGAGCAGTACTTC. Amino acid sequence: CASSRLSGRGSGKEGEQYF.

The CDR3 DNA is TGTGCCAGCAGCCAAGAACAAGGGGGCAATCAGCCCCAGCATTTT. Translating it yields CASSQEQGGNQPQHF. V gene TRBV4-2 combines with J gene TRBJ1-5, with D possibly being TRBD1 (5 bases). V was pared by 0 bases and J by 2 bases, with 8 bases between. CDR1 is LGHNA, CDR2 YNFKEQ, per germline. The CDR3 extends over 15 amino acids.

The rearrangement uses TRBV7-2 and TRBJ2-5; TRBD2 is a possible D gene (6 bases). Germline V lookup: CDR1 SGHTA, CDR2 FQGNSA. The CDR3 spans 14 residues. Trimming removed 6 bases at V and 5 bases at J, with 16 bases between. In DNA, the CDR3 is TGTGCCAGCAGGAGGGGCGGGACGGGGGAGACCCAGTACTTC. Translating gives CASRRGGTGETQYF.

The rearrangement links TRBV9 to TRBJ2-1; tentative D call: TRBD2 (6 bases). Per the germline V gene, CDR1 is SGDLS and CDR2 is YYNGEE. Trimming removed 3 bases at V and 7 bases at J, with 11 bases between. The CDR3 extends over 13 amino acids. CDR3 in DNA: TGTGCCAGCAGCGCCGGGAGTTGGAATGAGCAGTTCTTC. Its translation: CASSAGSWNEQFF.

V is TRBV5-4 and J is TRBJ2-5, with 7 bases matching TRBD2. The CDR3 contains 17 residues. J gave up 0 bases and V 4 bases, and 12 bases lay outside the gene matches. Germline CDR1 reads SGHNT; CDR2 reads YYREEE (reference sequence). CDR3 protein: CASSPGGLVDYQETQYF. The CDR3 bases are TGTGCCAGCAGCCCGGGGGGACTCGTGGACTACCAAGAGACCCAGTACTTC.

This chain joins TRBV5-6 and TRBJ1-3, with TRBD1 matching over 10 bases. V lost 3 bases, J lost 4 bases, and 7 bases stayed unmatched. This CDR3 has 16 residues. From germline, CDR1 is SGHDT and CDR2 YYEEEE. CDR3 amino acids: CASSWGQGSSGNTIYF. CDR3 DNA sequence: TGTGCCAGCAGCTGGGGACAGGGGTCTTCGGGAAACACCATATATTTT.

The chain carries TRBV12-2 and TRBJ1-2; TRBD1 reflects the table's D call only, with no check against the DNA. TRBV12-2 is reported as a pseudogene. The CDR3 totals 15 residues. The CDR3 DNA reads TGTGCAACCCGGATAAGCGACAGTACGAACTATGGCTACACCTTC. Residues: CATRISDSTNYGYTF.

The genes are TRBV27 and TRBJ2-2; 8 positions match TRBD2. CDR1 and CDR2 from the germline V gene are MNHEY and SMNVEV (reference sequence). This CDR3 spans 18 amino acids. V was pared by 3 bases and J by 4 bases, with 13 bases of the junction left unmatched. The CDR3 DNA reads TGTGCCAGCAGTTTCCTTTTGTCGGCGGGAGGCCGCACCGGGGAGCTGTTTTTT. Protein sequence: CASSFLLSAGGRTGELFF.

This chain uses TRBV9 with TRBJ2-3, with 7 nucleotides matching TRBD2. Looked up from germline, CDR1 is SGDLS and CDR2 is YYNGEE. This CDR3 has 15 residues. Germline trimming cut 4 bases from V and 1 base from J; bases unmatched to any gene: 6. The chain's CDR3 is CASSPRLARTDTQYF. The DNA of the CDR3 is TGTGCCAGCAGCCCAAGACTAGCTCGCACAGATACGCAGTATTTT.